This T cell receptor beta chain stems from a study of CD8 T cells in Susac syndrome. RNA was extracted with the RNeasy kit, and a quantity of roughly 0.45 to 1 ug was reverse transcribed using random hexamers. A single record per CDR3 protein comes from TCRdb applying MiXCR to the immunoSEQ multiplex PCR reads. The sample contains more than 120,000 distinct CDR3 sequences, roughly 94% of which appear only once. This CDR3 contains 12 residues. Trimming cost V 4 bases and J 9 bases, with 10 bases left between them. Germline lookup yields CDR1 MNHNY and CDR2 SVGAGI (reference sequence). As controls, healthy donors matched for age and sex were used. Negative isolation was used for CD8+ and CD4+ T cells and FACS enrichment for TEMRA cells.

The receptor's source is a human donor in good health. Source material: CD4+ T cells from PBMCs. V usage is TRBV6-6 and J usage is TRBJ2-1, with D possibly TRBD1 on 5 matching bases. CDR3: CASSSKGFEQFF. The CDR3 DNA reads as TGTGCCAGCAGTTCAAAGGGGTTTGAGCAGTTCTTC.